This T cell receptor beta chain is from a study of a mutant IDH1 vaccine in newly diagnosed glioma. Turning to the study itself: Earlier therapy was either radiotherapy, temozolomide, or both, and most got both.

There are a few counts of this clone. Antigen unknown. Measured with immunoSEQ multiplex PCR; TCRdb has only the in-frame clones, and not every one. The sample includes some 50,000 clones, almost 65% seen only once; the top ten take around 4.8%. Time point indicated: week 47, end of study. A 20-mer mutant IDH1 peptide at 300 ug was injected subcutaneously with topical imiquimod. Patients, over weeks 1, 3, 5, 7, 11, 15, 19 and 23, received a total of eight vaccinations. Donor tumors were new WHO grade 3 or 4 IDH1-mutant, ATRX-lost astrocytomas. Germline-derived CDR1 and CDR2 are MNHNY and SVGAGI (reference sequence). The ends were cut back, 4 bases at V and 4 bases at J, with 14 bases in the middle. The CDR3 totals 15 residues.

This rearrangement joins TRBV6-6 to TRBJ2-4; D may be TRBD1 or TRBD2 (6 bases each). The sequenced sample was peripheral blood mononuclear cells (PBMCs), obtained from a glioma patient whose treatment included an IDH1 peptide vaccine. The receptor's source is a man aged 40-49 years with glioma. Some clones in this sample may be carry-over from other donors' samples. CDR3 loop: CASSSQRGDKNIQYF. The CDR3 coding sequence is TGTGCCAGCAGTTCGCAGAGGGGGGATAAAAACATTCAGTACTTC.